This T cell receptor beta chain derives from a study of T cell repertoires in cytomegalovirus infection. Study as a whole: A matching HLA type, together with CMV infection, was signaled by public TCR beta signatures.

A few counts support this clonotype. The antigen is not known. Study-wide results and limits: It was HLA-C-restricted CMV-specific TCR beta clonotypes that dominated the response ex vivo.

Germline CDR1 and CDR2: SGDLS and YYNGEE. The CDR3 loop spans 14 amino acids. V lost 4 bases and J 1 base, leaving 12 bases between the germline ends. TCRdb fed the reads into MiXCR, producing one record per CDR3 protein. The sample has under 300,000 distinct CDR3 sequences; around 20% are singletons. The genes are TRBV9 and TRBJ2-7; the D is unclear. Sample: cultured PBMCs, taken from culture after CMV antigen stimulation. This clonotype was sampled from a human donor in good health (CMV status not recorded). Some clones in this sample may be carry-over from other donors' samples. CDR3 amino acids: CASSPRAASYEQYF. DNA for the CDR3: TGTGCCAGCAGCCCCCGTGCCGCATCCTACGAGCAGTACTTC.